This TCR beta chain is from a study of blood T cells in healthy people across ages. Study-level background: Researchers report that template switching captured about one barcoded beta molecule per two T cells.

As regards this clonotype: Its antigen is currently unknown.

V lost 1 base and J lost 5, with 12 bases in between. This CDR3 spans 14 amino acids. Germline CDR1 reads SGHRS; CDR2 reads YFSETQ. Study-wide results and caveats: Naive T cell percentage and TCR beta diversity correlated strongly.

For the second PCR, which ran for roughly 6 to 11 cycles, a sample-barcoded 5' primer and a J-beta primer mix were used. TCRdb itself ran the 5' RACE reads through MiXCR, one entry per CDR3 protein. This table holds 700,000 to 900,000 distinct CDR3 sequences, 50% to 65% found once. The material sequenced was blood. The V call is TRBV5-1, the J call TRBJ1-2; D ambiguous. This receptor was taken from a man of 80 years or more in good health. DNA of the CDR3: TGCGCCAGCAGCTTGACGCGGGCCGGTTATGGCTACACCTTC. Translated, it gives CASSLTRAGYGYTF.